A selection of T cell receptor beta chains follows, all from one sample in a study of CD8 T cells in ankylosing spondylitis. MiXCR, run by TCRdb on the 5' RACE reads, gives a single entry per CDR3 protein. The sample records about 250,000 distinct CDR3 sequences, 8.2% being singletons. Sample: blood, either unsorted or a sorted T cell fraction (not recorded which). Receptor source: a female donor with ankylosing spondylitis or in good health (not recorded which). Both conserved end residues are part of each CDR3.

CASSYRSGGSYNEQFF,TRBJ2-1,TRBV6-2/TRBV6-3
CSAPDMRAALLYNEQFF,TRBJ2-1,TRBV20-1
CASNSWGNTEAFF,TRBJ1-1,TRBV12-3/TRBV12-4
CASSSGAGRMDEQFF,TRBJ2-1,TRBV11-3
CASRPAGQPQHF,TRBJ1-5,TRBV6-2/TRBV6-3
CASSFLSFTSGSREADTQYF,TRBJ2-3,TRBV7-9
CSVGRMNTEAFF,TRBJ1-1,TRBV29-1
CASSLAPTKNIQYF,TRBJ2-4,TRBV5-1
CASSPRGQGQFF,TRBJ2-1,TRBV9
CASSLLHSYEQYF,TRBJ2-7,TRBV27
CATSGLVAGAAYNEQFF,TRBJ2-1,TRBV15
CASSHLALADSYEQYF,TRBJ2-7,TRBV3-1
CASSLVPNEQFF,TRBJ2-1,TRBV7-9
CASSFFAGTKEQFF,TRBJ2-1,TRBV7-9
CSAEAGTGGTGELFF,TRBJ2-2,TRBV20-1
CATSRGGSRAGELFF,TRBJ2-2,TRBV15